These T cell receptor beta chains were read from a single sample in a study of PD-L1 blockade in urothelial cancer. The assay was immunoSEQ multiplex PCR, and TCRdb's table has in-frame clones only and misses some. The sample records around 86,000 clones, around four fifths being singletons. The sample was PBMCs, taken around atezolizumab (anti-PD-L1) treatment. The receptor source for this set is a man aged 35-49 years with urothelial cancer. The CDR3 runs from the conserved cysteine through the conserved F or W. A D gene is named only where the DNA matches it firmly. Only some rows state a clone size, as once, few, many or a class for expanded clones.

j_gene	v_gene	d_gene	abundance	CDR3aa	CDR3nt
TRBJ1-5	TRBV28	TRBD1	-	CASSPQDRDQPQHF	TGTGCCAGCAGTCCGCAGGACAGGGACCAGCCCCAGCATTTT
TRBJ2-5	TRBV5-4	TRBD2	-	CASSFRGLALSETQYF	TGTGCCAGCAGCTTTCGGGGACTAGCGCTTTCGGAGACCCAGTACTTC
TRBJ2-3	TRBV19	TRBD2	-	CASSIDSPPSGGDGTQYF	TGTGCCAGTAGTATAGATTCCCCGCCTAGCGGGGGGGACGGTACGCAGTATTTT
TRBJ2-7	TRBV6-1	TRBD2	-	CASSDGGLVPGEQYF	TGTGCCAGCAGTGACGGGGGACTAGTGCCCGGCGAGCAGTACTTC
TRBJ2-2	TRBV11-2	TRBD1	-	CASSLIGTGSTGELFF	TGTGCCAGCAGCCTAATCGGGACAGGGTCTACCGGGGAGCTGTTTTTT
TRBJ2-2	TRBV27	TRBD2	-	CASSGTSGVANTGELFF	TGTGCCAGCAGTGGGACTAGCGGAGTCGCGAACACCGGGGAGCTGTTTTTT
TRBJ1-2	TRBV9	-	-	CASSGDRFGYTF	TGTGCCAGCAGCGGAGACAGGTTCGGCTACACCTTC
TRBJ2-1	TRBV19	-	few	CASSLLGGEQFF	TGTGCCAGTAGTCTATTAGGAGGGGAGCAGTTCTTC
TRBJ1-1	TRBV19	TRBD1	-	CASSNRDSPDFLEAFF	TGTGCCAGTAGTAACCGGGACAGTCCGGACTTTCTCGAAGCTTTCTTT
TRBJ2-5	TRBV15	TRBD2	-	CATSSILAGGQETQYF	TGTGCCACCAGCAGTATACTAGCGGGAGGCCAAGAGACCCAGTACTTC
TRBJ1-1	TRBV19	TRBD1	-	CASNRQQGTRRQAFF	TGTGCCAGTAACCGTCAACAGGGGACTAGGCGTCAAGCTTTCTTT
TRBJ1-2	TRBV30	TRBD1	-	CAWSPQGLNGYTF	TGTGCCTGGAGTCCACAGGGGTTAAATGGCTACACCTTC
TRBJ1-5	TRBV28	TRBD1	few	CASIPGTGINQPQHF	TGTGCCAGCATCCCCGGGACAGGGATTAATCAGCCCCAGCATTTT
TRBJ2-7	TRBV27	-	-	CASSLSPRLEVYEQYF	TGTGCCAGCAGTTTATCCCCCCGTCTAGAGGTCTACGAGCAGTACTTC
TRBJ1-4	TRBV7-2	-	few	CASSLGVTEKLFF	TGTGCCAGCAGCTTAGGAGTAACTGAAAAACTGTTTTTT
TRBJ1-2	TRBV28	-	-	CASSGGYLYGYTF	TGTGCCAGCAGTGGGGGCTACCTCTATGGCTACACCTTC
TRBJ1-1	TRBV18	TRBD1	-	CASSVQGGTEAFF	TGTGCCAGCTCAGTTCAGGGGGGTACTGAAGCTTTCTTT
TRBJ2-3	TRBV5-4	TRBD2	-	CASSLGSGTSGTTQYF	TGTGCCAGCAGCTTGGGTAGTGGGACTAGCGGGACTACGCAGTATTTT
TRBJ2-5	TRBV5-6	-	-	CASSLYRETQYF	TGTGCCAGCAGCTTGTATCGGGAGACCCAGTACTTC
TRBJ1-2	TRBV7-2	-	-	CASSFNTQGYTF	TGTGCCAGCAGCTTCAACACGCAGGGCTACACCTTC